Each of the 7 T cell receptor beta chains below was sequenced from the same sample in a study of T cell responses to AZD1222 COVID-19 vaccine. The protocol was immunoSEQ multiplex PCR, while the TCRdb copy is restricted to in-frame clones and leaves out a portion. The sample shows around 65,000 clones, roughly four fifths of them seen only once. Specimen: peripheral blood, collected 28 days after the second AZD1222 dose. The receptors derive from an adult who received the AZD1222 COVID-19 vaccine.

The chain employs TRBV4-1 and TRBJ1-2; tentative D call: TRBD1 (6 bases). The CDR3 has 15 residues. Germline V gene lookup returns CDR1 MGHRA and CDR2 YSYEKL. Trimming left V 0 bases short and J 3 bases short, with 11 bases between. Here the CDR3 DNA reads TGCGCCAGCAGCCAAGATTCGACAGGCGACTATGGCTACACCTTC. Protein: CASSQDSTGDYGYTF.

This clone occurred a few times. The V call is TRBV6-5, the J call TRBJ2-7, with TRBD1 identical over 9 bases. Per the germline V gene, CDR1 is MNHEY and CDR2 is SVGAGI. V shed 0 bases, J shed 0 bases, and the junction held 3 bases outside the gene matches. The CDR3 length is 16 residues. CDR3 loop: CASSYSRTGDSYEQYF. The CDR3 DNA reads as TGTGCCAGCAGTTACTCGAGGACAGGGGACTCCTACGAGCAGTACTTC.

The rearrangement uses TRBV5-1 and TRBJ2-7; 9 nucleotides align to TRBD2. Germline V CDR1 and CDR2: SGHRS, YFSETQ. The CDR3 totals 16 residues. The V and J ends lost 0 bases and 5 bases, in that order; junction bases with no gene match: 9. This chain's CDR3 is CASSLDPSGNPHEQYF. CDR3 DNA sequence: TGCGCCAGCAGCTTGGATCCTAGCGGGAACCCCCACGAGCAGTACTTC.

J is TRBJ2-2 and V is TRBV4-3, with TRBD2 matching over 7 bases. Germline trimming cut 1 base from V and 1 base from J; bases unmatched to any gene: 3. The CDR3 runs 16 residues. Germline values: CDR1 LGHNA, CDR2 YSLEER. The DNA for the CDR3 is TGCGCCAGCAGCCAAGGCGGCGGGAGGAACACCGGGGAGCTGTTTTTT. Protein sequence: CASSQGGGRNTGELFF.

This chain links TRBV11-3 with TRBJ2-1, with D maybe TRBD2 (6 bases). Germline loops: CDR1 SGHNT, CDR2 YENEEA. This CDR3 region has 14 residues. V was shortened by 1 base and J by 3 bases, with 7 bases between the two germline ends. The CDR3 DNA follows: TGTGCCAGCAGCTTAGCGCGGGACTACAATGAGCAGTTCTTC. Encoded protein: CASSLARDYNEQFF.

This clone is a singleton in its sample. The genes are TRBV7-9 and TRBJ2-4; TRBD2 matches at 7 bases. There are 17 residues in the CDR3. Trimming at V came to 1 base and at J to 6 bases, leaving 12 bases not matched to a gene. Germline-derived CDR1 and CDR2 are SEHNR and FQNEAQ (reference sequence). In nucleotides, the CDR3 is TGTGCCAGCAGCTTAGTGAGCGGGACCCCGGGAGGAAACATTCAGTACTTC. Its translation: CASSLVSGTPGGNIQYF.

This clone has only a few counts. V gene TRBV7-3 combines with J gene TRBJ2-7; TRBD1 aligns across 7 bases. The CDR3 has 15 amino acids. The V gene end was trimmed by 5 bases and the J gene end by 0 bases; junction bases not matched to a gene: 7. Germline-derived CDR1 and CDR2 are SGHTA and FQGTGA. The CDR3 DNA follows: TGTGCCAGCAGCCAGGGGGTGGGGACCTCCTACGAGCAGTACTTC. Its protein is CASSQGVGTSYEQYF.